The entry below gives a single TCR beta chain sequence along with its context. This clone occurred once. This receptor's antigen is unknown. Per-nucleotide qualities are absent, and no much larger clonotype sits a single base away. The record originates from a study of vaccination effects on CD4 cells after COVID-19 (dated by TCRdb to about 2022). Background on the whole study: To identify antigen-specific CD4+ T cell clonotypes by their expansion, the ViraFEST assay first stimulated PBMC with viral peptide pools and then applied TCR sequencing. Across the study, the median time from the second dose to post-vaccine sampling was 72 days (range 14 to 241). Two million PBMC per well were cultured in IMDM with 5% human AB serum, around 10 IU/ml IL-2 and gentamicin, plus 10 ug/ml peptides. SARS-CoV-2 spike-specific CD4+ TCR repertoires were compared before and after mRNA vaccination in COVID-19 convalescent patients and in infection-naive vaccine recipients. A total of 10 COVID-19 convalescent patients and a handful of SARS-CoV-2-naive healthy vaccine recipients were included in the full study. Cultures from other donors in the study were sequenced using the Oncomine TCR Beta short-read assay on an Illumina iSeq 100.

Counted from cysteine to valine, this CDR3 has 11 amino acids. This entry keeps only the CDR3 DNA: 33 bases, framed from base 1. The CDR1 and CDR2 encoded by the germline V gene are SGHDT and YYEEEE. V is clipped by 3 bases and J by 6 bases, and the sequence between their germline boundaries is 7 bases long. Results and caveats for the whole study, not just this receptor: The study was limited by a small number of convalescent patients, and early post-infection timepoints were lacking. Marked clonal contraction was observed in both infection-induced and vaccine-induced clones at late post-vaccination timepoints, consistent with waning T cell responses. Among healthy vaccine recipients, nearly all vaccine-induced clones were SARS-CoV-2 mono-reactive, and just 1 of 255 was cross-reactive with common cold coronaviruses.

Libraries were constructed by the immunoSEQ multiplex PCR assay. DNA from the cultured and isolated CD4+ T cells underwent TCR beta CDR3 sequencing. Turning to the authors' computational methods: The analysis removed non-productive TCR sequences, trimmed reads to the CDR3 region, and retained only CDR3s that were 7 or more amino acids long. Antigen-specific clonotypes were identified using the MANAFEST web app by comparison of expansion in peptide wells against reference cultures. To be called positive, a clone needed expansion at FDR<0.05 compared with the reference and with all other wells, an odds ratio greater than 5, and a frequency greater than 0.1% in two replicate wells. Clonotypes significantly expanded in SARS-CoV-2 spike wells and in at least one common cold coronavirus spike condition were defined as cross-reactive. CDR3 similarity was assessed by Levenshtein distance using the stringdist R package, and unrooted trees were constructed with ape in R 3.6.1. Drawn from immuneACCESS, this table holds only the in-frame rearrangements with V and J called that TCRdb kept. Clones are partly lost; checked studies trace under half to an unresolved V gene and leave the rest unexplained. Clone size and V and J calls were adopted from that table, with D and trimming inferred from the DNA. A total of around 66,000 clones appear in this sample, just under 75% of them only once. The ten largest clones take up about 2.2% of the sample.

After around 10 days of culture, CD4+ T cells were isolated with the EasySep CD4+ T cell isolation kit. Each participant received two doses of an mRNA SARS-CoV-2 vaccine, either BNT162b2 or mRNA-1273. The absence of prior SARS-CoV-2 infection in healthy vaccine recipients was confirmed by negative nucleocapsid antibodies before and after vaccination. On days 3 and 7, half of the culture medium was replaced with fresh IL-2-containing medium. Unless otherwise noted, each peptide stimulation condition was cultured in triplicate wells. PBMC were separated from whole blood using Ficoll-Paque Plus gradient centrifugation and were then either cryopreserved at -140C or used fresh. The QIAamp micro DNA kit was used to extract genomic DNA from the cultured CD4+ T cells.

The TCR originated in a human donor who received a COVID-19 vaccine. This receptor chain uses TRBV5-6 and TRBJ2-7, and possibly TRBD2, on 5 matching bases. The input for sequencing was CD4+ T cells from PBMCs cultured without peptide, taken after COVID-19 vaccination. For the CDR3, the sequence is CASSWAGEQYV. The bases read TGTGCCAGCAGCTGGGCGGGCGAGCAGTACGTC.